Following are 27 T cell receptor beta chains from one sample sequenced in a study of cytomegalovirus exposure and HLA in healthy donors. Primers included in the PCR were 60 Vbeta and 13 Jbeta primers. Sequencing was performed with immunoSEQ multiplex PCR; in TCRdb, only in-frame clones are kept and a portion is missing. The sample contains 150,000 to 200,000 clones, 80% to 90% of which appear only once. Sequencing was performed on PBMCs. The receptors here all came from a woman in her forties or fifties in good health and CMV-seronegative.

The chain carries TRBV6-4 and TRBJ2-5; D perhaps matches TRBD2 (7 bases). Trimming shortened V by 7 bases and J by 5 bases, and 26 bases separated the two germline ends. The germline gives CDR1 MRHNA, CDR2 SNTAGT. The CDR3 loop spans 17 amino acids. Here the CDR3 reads CASNASYRDPGGETQYF. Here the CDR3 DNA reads TGTGCCAGCAACGCATCATACAGGGACCCCGGGGGGGAGACCCAGTACTTC.

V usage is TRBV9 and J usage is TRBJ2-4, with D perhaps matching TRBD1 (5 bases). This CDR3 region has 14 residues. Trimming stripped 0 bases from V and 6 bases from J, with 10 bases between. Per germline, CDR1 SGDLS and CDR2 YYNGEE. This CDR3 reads CASSVGGQTNIQYF. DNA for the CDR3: TGTGCCAGCAGCGTAGGGGGCCAGACAAACATTCAGTACTTC.

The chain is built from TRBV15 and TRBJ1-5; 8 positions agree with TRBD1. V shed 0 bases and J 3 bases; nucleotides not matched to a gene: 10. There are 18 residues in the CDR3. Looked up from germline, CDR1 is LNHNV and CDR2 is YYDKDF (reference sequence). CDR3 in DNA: TGTGCCACCAGCAGAGATAGGAGACAGGGGTTTTTCAATCAGCCCCAGCATTTT. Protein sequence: CATSRDRRQGFFNQPQHF. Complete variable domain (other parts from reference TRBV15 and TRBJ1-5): DAMVIQNPRYQVTQFGKPVTLSCSQTLNHNVMYWYQQKSSQAPKLLFHYYDKDFNNEADTPDNFQSRRPNTSFCFLDIRSPGLGDTAMYLCATSRDRRQGFFNQPQHFGDGTRLSIL.

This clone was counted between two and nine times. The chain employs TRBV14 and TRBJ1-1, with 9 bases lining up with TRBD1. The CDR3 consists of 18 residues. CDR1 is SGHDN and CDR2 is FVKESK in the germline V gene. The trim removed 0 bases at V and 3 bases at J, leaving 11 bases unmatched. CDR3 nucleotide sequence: TGTGCCAGCAGCCAAGACCGGACAGGGGTGACGGAGTACACTGAAGCTTTCTTT. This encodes CASSQDRTGVTEYTEAFF.

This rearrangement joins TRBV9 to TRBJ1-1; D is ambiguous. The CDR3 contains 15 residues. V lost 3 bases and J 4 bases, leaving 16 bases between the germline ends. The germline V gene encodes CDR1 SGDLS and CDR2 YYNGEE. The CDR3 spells CASSAAGSRATEAFF. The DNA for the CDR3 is TGTGCCAGCAGCGCCGCCGGGTCCAGAGCCACTGAAGCTTTCTTT.

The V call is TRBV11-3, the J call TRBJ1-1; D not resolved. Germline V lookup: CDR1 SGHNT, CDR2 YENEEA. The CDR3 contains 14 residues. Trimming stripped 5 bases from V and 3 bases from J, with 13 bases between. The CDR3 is CASSGSRADTEAFF. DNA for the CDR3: TGTGCCAGCAGCGGATCGCGGGCGGACACTGAAGCTTTCTTT.

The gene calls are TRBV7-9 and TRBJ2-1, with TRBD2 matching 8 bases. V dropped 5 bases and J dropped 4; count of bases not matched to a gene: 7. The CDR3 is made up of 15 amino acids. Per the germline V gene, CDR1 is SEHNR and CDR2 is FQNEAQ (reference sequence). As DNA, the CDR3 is TGTGCCAGCAGCCCTAGCGGGTCGAGATACAATGAGCAGTTCTTC. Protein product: CASSPSGSRYNEQFF.

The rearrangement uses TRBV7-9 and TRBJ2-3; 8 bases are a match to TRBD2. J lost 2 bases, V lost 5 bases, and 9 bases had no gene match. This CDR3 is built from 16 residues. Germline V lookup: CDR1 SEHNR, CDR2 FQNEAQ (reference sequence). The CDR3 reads CASSRRLATTTDTQYF. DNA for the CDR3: TGTGCCAGCAGCCGTCGACTAGCGACCACCACAGATACGCAGTATTTT. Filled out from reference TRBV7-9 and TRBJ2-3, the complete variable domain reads DTGVSQNPRHKITKRGQNVTFRCDPISEHNRLYWYRQTLGQGPEFLTYFQNEAQLEKSRLLSDRFSAERPKGSFSTLEIQRTEQGDSAMYLCASSRRLATTTDTQYFGPGTRLTVL.

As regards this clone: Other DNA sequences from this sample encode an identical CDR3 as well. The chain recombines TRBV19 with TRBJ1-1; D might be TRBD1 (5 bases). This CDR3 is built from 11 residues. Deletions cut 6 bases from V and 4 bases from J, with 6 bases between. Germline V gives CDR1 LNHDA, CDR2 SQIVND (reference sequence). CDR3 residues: CASRGVTEAFF. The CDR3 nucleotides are TGTGCCAGTAGAGGGGTCACTGAAGCTTTCTTT.

In nucleotides, the CDR3 is TGCGCCAGCAGCCAAGTAACAGGGGGCACTGAAGCTTTCTTT. Protein: CASSQVTGGTEAFF. The chain joins TRBV4-3 to TRBJ1-1; 8 nucleotides line up with TRBD1. The germline CDR1 and CDR2 sequences are LGHNA and YSLEER. V shed 1 base and J 4 bases; nucleotides not matched to a gene: 2. The CDR3 contains 14 residues.

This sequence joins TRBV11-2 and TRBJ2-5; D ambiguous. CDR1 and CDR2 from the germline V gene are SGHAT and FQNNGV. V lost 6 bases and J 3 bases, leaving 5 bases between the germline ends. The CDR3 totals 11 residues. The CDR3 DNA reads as TGTGCCAGCAGTAGTGAAGAGACCCAGTACTTC. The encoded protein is CASSSEETQYF.

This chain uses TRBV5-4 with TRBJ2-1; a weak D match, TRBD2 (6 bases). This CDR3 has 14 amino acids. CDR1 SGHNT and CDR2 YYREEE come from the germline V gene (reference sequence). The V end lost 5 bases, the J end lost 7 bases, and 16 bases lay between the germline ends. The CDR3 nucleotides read TGTGCCAGCAGAAGTCGTAGCGGTAGAAATGAGCAGTTCTTC. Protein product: CASRSRSGRNEQFF.

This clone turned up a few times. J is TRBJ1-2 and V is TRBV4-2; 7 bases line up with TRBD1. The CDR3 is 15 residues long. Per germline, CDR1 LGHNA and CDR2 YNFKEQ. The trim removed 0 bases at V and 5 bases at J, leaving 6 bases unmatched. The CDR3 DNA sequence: TGTGCCAGCAGCCAAGATCCAGGGACAGAGTATGGCTACACCTTC. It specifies CASSQDPGTEYGYTF.

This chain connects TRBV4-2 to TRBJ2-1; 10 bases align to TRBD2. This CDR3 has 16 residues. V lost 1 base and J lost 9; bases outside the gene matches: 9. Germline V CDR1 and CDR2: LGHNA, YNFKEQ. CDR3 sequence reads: CASSQGGAGGLGEQFF. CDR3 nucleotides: TGTGCCAGCAGCCAAGGAGGAGCGGGAGGGCTCGGTGAGCAGTTCTTC.

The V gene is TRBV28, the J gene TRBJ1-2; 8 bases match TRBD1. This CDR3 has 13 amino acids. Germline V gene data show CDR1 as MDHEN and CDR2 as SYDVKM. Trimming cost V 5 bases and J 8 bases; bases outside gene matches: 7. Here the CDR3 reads CASSPSRQGGYTF. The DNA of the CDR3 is TGTGCCAGCAGTCCCTCACGACAGGGGGGCTACACCTTC.

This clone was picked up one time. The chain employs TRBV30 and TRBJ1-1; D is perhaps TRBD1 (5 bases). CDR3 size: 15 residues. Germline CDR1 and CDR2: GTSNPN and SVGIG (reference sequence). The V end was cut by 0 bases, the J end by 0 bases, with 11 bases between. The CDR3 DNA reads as TGTGCCTGGAGTGTGGGGGGGGTATTGAACACTGAAGCTTTCTTT. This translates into CAWSVGGVLNTEAFF. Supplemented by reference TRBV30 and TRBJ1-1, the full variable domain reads SQTIHQWPATLVQPVGSPLSLECTVEGTSNPNLYWYRQAAGRGLQLLFYSVGIGQISSEVPQNLSASRPQDRQFILSSKKLLLSDSGFYLCAWSVGGVLNTEAFFGQGTRLTVV.

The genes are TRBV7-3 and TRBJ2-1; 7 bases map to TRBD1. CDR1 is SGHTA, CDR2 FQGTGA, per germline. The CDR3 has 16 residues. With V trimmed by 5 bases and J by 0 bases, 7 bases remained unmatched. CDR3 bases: TGTGCCAGCAGCCCAATACAGGGGATCTCCTACAATGAGCAGTTCTTC. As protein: CASSPIQGISYNEQFF.

The CDR3 protein is CASLPGGAGALYNEQFF. CDR3 sequence (DNA): TGTGCTAGTCTCCCCGGGGGGGCGGGAGCCCTTTACAATGAGCAGTTCTTC. The V call is TRBV12-5, the J call TRBJ2-1; 8 bases match TRBD2. CDR1 is LGHNT, CDR2 FRNRAP, per germline. Unmatched junction bases numbered 16, after V lost 8 bases and J lost 4 bases. The CDR3 is 17 amino acids.

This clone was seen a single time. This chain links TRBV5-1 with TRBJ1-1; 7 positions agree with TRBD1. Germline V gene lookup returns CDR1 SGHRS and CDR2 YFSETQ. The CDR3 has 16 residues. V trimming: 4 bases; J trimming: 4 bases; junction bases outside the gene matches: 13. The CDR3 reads CASSPPFRGRVTEAFF. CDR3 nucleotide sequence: TGCGCCAGCAGCCCACCTTTTAGGGGGCGCGTCACTGAAGCTTTCTTT.

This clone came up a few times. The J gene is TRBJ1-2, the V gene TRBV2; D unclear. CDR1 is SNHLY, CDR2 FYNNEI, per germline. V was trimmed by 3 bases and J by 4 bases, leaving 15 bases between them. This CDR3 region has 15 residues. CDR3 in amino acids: CASSDIGEITYGYTF. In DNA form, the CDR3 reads TGTGCCAGCAGTGATATCGGAGAAATAACCTATGGCTACACCTTC.

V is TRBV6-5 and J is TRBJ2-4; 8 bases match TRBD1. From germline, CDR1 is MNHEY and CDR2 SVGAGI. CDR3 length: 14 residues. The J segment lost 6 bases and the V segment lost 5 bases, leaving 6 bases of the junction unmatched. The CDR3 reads CASSNRDRSNIQYF. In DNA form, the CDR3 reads TGTGCCAGCAGTAACCGGGACAGGTCAAACATTCAGTACTTC.

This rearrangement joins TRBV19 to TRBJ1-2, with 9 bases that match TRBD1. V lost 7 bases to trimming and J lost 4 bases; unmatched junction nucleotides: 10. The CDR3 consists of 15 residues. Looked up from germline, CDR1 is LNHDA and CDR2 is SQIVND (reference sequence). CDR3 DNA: TGTGCCAGTACCCCATCGGGACAGGGTCTCTATGGCTACACCTTC. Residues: CASTPSGQGLYGYTF.

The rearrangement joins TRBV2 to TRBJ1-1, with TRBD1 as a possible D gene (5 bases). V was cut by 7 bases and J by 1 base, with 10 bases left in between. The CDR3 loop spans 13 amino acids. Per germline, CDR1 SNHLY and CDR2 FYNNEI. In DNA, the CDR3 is TGTGCCAGCAACCCCAGGGCGAACACTGAAGCTTTCTTT. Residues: CASNPRANTEAFF. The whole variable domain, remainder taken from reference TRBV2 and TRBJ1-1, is EPEVTQTPSHQVTQMGQEVILRCVPISNHLYFYWYRQILGQKVEFLVSFYNNEISEKSEIFDDQFSVERPDGSNFTLKIRSTKLEDSAMYFCASNPRANTEAFFGQGTRLTVV.

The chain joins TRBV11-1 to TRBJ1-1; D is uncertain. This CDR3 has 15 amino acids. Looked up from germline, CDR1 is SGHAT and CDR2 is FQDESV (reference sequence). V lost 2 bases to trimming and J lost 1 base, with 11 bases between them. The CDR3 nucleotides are TGTGCCAGCAGCTTATTTCTAACAGCGAACACTGAAGCTTTCTTT. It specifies CASSLFLTANTEAFF.

This CDR3 reads CASSQVDRSNEQFF. The CDR3 coding sequence is TGTGCCAGCAGCCAAGTTGACAGAAGCAATGAGCAGTTCTTC. The chain employs TRBV14 and TRBJ2-1; possible D gene TRBD1, 5 bases. Germline CDR1 reads SGHDN; CDR2 reads FVKESK. The V end was cut by 1 base, the J end by 6 bases, with 10 bases between. The CDR3 sequence is 14 residues long.

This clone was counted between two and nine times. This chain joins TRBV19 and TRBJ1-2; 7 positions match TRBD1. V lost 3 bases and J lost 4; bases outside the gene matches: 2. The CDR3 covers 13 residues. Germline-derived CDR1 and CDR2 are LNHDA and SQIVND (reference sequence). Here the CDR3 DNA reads TGTGCCAGTAGTATCGGGACAGCCTATGGCTACACCTTC. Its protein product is CASSIGTAYGYTF.

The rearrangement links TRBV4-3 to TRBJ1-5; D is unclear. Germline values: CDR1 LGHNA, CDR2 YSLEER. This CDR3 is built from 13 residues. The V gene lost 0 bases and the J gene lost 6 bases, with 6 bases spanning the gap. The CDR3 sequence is CASSQETGQPQHF. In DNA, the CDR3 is TGCGCCAGCAGCCAAGAGACTGGTCAGCCCCAGCATTTT.